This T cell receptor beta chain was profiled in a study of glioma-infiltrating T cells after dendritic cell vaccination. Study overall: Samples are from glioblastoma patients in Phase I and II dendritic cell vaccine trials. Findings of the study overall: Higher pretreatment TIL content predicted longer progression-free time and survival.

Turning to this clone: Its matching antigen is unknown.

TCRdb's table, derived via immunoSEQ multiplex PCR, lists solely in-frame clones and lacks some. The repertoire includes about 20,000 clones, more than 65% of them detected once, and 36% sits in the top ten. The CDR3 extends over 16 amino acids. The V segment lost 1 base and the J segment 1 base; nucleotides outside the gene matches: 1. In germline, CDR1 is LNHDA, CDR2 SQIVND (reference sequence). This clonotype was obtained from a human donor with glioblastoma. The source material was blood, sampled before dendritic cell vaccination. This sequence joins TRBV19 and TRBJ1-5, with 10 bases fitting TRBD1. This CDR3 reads CASSIAGQGSNQPQHF. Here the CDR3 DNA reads TGTGCCAGTAGTATAGCGGGACAGGGGAGCAATCAGCCCCAGCATTTT. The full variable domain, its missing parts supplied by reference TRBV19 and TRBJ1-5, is DGGITQSPKYLFRKEGQNVTLSCEQNLNHDAMYWYRQDPGQGLRLIYYSQIVNDFQKGDIAEGYSVSREKKESFPLTVTSAQKNPTAFYLCASSIAGQGSNQPQHFGDGTRLSIL.